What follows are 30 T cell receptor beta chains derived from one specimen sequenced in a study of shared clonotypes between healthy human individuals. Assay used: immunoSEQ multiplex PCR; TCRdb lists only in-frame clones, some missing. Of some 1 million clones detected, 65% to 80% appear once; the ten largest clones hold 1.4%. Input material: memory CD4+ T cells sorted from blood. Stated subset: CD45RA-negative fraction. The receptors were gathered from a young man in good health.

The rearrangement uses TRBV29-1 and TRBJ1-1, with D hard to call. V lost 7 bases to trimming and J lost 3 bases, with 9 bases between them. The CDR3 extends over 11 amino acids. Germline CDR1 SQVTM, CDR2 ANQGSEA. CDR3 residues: CSAREHTEAFF. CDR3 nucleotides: TGCAGCGCTCGGGAGCACACTGAAGCTTTCTTT.

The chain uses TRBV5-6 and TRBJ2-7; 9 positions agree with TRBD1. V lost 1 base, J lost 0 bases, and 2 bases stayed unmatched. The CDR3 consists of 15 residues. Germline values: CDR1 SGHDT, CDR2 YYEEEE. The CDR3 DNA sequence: TGTGCCAGCAGCTTGTGGGACAGGGACTCCTACGAGCAGTACTTC. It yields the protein CASSLWDRDSYEQYF.

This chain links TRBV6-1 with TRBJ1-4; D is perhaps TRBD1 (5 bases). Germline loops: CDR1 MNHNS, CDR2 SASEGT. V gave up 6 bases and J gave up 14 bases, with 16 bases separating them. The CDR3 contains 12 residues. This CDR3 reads CASSSRGDELFF. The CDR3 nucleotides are TGTGCCAGCAGCTCTCGGGGGGATGAGCTGTTTTTT.

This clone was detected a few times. Here the CDR3 reads CASSGTSVRDTQYF. The DNA for the CDR3 is TGTGCCAGCAGCGGAACCAGTGTGCGAGATACGCAGTATTTT. The J gene is TRBJ2-3, the V gene TRBV25-1; D not certain. The CDR3 has 14 amino acids. The V gene's germline CDR1 is MGHDK and CDR2 SYGVNS. The germline V and J ends were trimmed by 6 bases and 5 bases, with 15 bases remaining between them.

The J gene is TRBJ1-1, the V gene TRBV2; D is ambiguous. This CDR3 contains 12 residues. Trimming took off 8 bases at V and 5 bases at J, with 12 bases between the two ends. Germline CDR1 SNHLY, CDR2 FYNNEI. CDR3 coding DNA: TGTGCCAGCCAAGTGATAGGGACTGAAGCTTTCTTT. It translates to CASQVIGTEAFF.

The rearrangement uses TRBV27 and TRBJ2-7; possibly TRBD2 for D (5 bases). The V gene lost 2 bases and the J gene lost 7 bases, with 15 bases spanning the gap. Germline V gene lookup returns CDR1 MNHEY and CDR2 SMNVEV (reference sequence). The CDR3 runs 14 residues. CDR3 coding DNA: TGTGCCAGCAGTTTAGGGCACCTACGGGGTGAGCAGTACTTC. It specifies CASSLGHLRGEQYF.

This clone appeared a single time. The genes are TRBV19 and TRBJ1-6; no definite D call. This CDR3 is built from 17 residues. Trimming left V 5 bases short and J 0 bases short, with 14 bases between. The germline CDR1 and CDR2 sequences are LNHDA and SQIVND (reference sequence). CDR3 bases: TGTGCCAGTAGTCTCTTCGGGGATAGCTCCTATAATTCACCCCTCCACTTT. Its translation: CASSLFGDSSYNSPLHF. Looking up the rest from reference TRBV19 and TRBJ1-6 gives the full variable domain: DGGITQSPKYLFRKEGQNVTLSCEQNLNHDAMYWYRQDPGQGLRLIYYSQIVNDFQKGDIAEGYSVSREKKESFPLTVTSAQKNPTAFYLCASSLFGDSSYNSPLHFGNGTRLTVT.

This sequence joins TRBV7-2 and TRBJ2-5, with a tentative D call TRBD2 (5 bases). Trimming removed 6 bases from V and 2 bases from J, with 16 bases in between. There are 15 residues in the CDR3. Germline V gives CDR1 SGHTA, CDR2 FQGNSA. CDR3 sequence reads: CASRRDRGWQETQYF. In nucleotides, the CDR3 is TGTGCCAGCAGACGAGATCGGGGATGGCAAGAGACCCAGTACTTC.

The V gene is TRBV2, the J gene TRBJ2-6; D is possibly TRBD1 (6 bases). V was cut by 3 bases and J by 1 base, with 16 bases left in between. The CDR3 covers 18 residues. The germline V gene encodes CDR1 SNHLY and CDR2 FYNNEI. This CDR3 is CASSDKSGTRSGANVLTF. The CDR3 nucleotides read TGTGCCAGCAGTGATAAATCCGGGACACGTTCTGGGGCCAACGTCCTGACTTTC.

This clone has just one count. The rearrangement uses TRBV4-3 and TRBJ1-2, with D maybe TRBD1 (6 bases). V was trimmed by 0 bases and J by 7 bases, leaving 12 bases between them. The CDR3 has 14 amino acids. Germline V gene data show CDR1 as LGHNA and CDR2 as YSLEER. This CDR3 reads CASSQDRGSVGYTF. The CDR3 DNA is TGCGCCAGCAGCCAAGACAGGGGTTCCGTTGGCTACACCTTC.

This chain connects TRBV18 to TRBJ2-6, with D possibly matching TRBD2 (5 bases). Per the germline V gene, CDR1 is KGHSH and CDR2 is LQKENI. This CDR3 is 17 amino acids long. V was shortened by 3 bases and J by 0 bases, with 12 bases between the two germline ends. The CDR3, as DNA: TGTGCCAGCTCACCCTCAACCGGGGTCTCTGGGGCCAACGTCCTGACTTTC. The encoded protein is CASSPSTGVSGANVLTF.

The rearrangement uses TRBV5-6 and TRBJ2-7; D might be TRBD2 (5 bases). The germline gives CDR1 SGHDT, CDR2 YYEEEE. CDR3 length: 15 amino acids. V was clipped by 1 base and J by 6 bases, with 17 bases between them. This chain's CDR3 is CASSLSSFRVSEQYF. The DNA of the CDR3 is TGTGCCAGCAGCTTGTCTAGCTTCCGTGTTTCCGAGCAGTACTTC.

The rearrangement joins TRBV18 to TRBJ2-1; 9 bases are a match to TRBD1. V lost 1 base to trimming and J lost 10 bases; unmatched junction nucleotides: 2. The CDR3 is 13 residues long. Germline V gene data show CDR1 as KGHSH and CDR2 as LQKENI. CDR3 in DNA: TGTGCCAGCTCACCACAGGGACAGGGAGAGCAGTTCTTC. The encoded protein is CASSPQGQGEQFF.

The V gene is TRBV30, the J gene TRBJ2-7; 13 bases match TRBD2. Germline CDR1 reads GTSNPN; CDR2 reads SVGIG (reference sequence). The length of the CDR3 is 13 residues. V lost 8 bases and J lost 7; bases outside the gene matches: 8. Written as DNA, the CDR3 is TGTGCCCTCGGACTAGCGGGAGTCGGGGAGCAGTACTTC. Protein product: CALGLAGVGEQYF.

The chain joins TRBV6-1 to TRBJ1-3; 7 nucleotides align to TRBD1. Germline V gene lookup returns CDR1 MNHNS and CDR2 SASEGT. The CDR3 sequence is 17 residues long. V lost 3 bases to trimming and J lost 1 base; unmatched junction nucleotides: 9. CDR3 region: CASSDEGASGSGNTIYF. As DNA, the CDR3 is TGTGCCAGCAGTGATGAGGGGGCCTCGGGGTCTGGAAACACCATATATTTT.

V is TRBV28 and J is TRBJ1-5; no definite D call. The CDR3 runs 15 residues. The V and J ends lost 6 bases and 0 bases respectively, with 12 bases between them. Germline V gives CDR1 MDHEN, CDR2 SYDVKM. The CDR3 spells CASSSRILSNQPQHF. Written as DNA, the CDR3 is TGTGCCAGCAGCTCCAGAATTCTTAGCAATCAGCCCCAGCATTTT. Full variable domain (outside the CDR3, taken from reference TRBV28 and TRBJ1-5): DVKVTQSSRYLVKRTGEKVFLECVQDMDHENMFWYRQDPGLGLRLIYFSYDVKMKEKGDIPEGYSVSREKKERFSLILESASTNQTSMYLCASSSRILSNQPQHFGDGTRLSIL.

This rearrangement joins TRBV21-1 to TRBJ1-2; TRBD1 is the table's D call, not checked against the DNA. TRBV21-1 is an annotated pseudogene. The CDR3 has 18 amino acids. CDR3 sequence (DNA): TGTGCCAGCAGCAAAGCCCCCCCCTCCAGGGGAAGTAACTATGGCTACACCTTC. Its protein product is CASSKAPPSRGSNYGYTF.

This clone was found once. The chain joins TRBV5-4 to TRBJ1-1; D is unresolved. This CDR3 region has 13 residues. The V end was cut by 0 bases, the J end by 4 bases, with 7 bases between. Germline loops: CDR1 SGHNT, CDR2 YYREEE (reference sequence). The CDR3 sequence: CASSLVPSTEAFF. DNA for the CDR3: TGTGCCAGCAGCTTGGTGCCGTCCACTGAAGCTTTCTTT. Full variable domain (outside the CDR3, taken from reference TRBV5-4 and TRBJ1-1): ETGVTQSPTHLIKTRGQQVTLRCSSQSGHNTVSWYQQALGQGPQFIFQYYREEENGRGNFPPRFSGLQFPNYSSELNVNALELDDSALYLCASSLVPSTEAFFGQGTRLTVV.

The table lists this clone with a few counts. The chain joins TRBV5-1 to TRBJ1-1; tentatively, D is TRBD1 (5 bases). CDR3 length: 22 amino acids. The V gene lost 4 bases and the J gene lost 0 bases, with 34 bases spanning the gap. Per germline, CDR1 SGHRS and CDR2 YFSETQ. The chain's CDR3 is CASSVTGPSGPRSGEMNTEAFF. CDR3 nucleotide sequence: TGCGCCAGCAGCGTGACGGGACCATCTGGCCCGCGCAGTGGGGAGATGAACACTGAAGCTTTCTTT.

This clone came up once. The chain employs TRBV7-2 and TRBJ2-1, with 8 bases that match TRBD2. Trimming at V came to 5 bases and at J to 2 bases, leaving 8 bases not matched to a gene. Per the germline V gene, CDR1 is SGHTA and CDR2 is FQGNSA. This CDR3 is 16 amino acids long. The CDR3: CASSRRVAGPYNEQFF. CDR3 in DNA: TGTGCCAGCAGCCGGAGGGTAGCGGGGCCCTACAATGAGCAGTTCTTC.

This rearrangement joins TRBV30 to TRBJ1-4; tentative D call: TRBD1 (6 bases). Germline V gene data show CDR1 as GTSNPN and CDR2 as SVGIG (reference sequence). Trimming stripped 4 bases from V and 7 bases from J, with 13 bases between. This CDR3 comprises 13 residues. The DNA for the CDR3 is TGTGCCTGGACGGACAGACGTGGTGAAAAACTGTTTTTT. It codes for CAWTDRRGEKLFF.

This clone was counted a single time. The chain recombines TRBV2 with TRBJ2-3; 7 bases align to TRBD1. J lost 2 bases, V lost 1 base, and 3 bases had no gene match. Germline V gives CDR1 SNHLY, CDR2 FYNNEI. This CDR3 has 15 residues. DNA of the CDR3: TGTGCCAGCAGTGAAGGGGGACAGAACACAGATACGCAGTATTTT. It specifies CASSEGGQNTDTQYF.

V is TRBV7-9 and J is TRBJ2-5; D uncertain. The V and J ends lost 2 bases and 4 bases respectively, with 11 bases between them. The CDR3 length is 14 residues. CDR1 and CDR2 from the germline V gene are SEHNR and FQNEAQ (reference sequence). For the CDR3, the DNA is TGTGCCAGCAGCTTAAACTTCAAGGGAGAGACCCAGTACTTC. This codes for CASSLNFKGETQYF.

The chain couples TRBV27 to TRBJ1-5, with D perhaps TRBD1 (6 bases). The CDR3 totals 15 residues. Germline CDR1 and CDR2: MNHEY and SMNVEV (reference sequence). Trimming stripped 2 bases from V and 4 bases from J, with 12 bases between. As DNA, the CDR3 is TGTGCCAGCAGTTTACGGGGGACACCTAATCAGCCCCAGCATTTT. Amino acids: CASSLRGTPNQPQHF.

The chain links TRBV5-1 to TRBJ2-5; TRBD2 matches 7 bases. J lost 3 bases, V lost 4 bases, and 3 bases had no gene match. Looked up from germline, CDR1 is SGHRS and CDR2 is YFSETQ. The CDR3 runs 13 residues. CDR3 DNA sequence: TGCGCCAGCAGCCCCGGGACTAAAGAGACCCAGTACTTC. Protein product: CASSPGTKETQYF.

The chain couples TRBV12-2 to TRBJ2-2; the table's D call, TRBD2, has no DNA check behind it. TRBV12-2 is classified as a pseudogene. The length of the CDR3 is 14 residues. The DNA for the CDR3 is TGTGCAAGTCGCCCGGGACTAGCGGAGGGGGAGCTGTTTTTT. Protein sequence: CASRPGLAEGELFF.

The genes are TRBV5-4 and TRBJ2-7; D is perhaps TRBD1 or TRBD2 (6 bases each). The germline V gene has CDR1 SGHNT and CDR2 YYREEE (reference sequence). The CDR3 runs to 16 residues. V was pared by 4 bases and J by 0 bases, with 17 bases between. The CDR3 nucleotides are TGTGCCAGCAGCCGAACCTCCGGGGGCTACTCCTACGAGCAGTACTTC. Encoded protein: CASSRTSGGYSYEQYF.

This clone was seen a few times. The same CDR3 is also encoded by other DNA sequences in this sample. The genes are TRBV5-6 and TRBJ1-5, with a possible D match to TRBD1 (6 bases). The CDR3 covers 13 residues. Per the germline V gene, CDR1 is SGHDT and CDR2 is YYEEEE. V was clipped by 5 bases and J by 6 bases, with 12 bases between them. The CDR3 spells CASSLGGTQPQHF. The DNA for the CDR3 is TGTGCCAGCAGTTTAGGGGGAACTCAGCCCCAGCATTTT.

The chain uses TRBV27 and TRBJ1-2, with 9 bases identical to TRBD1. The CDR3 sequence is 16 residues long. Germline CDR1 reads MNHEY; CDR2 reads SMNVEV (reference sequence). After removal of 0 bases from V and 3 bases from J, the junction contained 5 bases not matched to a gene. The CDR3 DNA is TGTGCCAGCAGTTTATCCACAGGGGGCGCCCACTATGGCTACACCTTC. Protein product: CASSLSTGGAHYGYTF.

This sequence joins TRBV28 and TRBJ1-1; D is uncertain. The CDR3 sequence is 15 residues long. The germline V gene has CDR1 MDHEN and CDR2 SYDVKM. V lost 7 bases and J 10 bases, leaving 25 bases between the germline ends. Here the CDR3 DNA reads TGTGCCAGCACCACCCTCCCAGGCCGGGGTTCGGGAGCTTTCTTT. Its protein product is CASTTLPGRGSGAFF.